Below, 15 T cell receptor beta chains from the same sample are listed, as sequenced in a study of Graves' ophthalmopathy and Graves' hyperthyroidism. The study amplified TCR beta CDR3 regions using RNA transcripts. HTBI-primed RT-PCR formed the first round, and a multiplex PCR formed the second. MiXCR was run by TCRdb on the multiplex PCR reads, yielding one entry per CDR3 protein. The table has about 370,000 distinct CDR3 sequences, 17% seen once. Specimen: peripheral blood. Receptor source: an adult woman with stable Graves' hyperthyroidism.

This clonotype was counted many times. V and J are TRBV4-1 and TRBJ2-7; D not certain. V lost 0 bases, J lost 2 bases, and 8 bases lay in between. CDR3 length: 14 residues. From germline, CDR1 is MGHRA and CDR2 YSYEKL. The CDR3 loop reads CASSQDWQAYEQYF. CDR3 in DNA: TGCGCCAGCAGCCAAGATTGGCAGGCCTACGAGCAGTACTTC.

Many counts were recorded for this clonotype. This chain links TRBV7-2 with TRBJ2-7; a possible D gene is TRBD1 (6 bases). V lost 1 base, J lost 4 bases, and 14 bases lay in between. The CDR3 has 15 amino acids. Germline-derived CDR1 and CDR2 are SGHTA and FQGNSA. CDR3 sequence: CASSLVGQGPYEQYF. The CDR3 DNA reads TGTGCCAGCAGCTTAGTGGGGCAGGGGCCATACGAGCAGTACTTC.

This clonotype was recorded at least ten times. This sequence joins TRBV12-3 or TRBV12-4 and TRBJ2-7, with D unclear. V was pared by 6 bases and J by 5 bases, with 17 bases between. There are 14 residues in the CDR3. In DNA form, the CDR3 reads TGTGCCAGCAGCCCCCCCAGCTCGCAGCACGAGCAGTACTTC. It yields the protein CASSPPSSQHEQYF.

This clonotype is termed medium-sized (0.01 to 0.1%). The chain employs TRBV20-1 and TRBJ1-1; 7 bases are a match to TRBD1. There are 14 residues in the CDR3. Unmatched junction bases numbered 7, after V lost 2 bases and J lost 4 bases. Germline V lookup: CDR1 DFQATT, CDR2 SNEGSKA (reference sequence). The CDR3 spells CSARLGTEVTEAFF. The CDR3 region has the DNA TGCAGTGCTAGATTGGGGACAGAAGTCACTGAAGCTTTCTTT.

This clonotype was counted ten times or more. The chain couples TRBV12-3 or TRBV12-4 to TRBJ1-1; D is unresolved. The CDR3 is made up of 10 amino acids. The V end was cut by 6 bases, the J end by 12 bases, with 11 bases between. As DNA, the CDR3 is TGTGCCAGCAGCCGGACCCTAACTTTCTTT. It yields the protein CASSRTLTFF.

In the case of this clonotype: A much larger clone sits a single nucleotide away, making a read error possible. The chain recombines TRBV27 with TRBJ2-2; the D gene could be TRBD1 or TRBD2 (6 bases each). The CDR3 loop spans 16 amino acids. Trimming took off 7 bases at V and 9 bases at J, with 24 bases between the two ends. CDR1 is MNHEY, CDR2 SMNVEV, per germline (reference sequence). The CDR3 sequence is CASTETSGAGTRELFF. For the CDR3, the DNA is TGTGCCAGCACCGAAACGTCGGGGGCAGGAACTAGGGAGCTGTTTTTT.

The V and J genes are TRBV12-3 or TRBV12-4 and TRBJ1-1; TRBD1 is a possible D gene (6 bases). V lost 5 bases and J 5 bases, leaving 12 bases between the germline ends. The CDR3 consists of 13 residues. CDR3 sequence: CASSQQGWTEAFF. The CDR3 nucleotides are TGTGCCAGCAGTCAACAGGGTTGGACTGAAGCTTTCTTT.

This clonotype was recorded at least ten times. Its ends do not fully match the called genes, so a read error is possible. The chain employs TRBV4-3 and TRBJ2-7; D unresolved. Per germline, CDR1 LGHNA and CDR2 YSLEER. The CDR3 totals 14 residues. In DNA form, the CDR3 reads TGCGCCAGCAGCTCGAAGGTGGGCGGTTACGAACAGTACTTC. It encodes CASSSKVGGYEQYF.

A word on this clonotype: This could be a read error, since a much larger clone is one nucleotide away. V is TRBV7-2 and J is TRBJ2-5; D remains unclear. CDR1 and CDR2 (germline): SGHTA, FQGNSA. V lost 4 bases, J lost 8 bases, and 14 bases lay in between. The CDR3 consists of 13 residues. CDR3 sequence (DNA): TGTGCCAGCAGCTCGCGCAATGGGGATACCCAGTACTTC. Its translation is CASSSRNGDTQYF.

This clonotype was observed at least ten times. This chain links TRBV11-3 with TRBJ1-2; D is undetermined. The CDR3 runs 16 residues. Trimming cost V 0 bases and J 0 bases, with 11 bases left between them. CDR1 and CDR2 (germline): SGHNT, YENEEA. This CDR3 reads CASSLERTPSNYGYTF. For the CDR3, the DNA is TGTGCCAGCAGCTTAGAACGTACACCCTCTAACTATGGCTACACCTTC.

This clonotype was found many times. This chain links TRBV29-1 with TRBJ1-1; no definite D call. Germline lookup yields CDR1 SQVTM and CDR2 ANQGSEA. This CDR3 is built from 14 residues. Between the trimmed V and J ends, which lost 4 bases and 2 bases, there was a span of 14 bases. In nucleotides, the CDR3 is TGCAGCGTTGTATCCAAAGGAAAAAACACTGAAGCTTTCTTT. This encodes CSVVSKGKNTEAFF.

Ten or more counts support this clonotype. The CDR3, as DNA: TGTGCCAGCAGCTTAAGTCCGGGAAGGGAGCAGTACTTC. Amino acid sequence: CASSLSPGREQYF. This chain joins TRBV7-3 and TRBJ2-7; tentative D call: TRBD2 (5 bases). This CDR3 has 13 residues. CDR1 and CDR2 from the germline V gene are SGHTA and FQGTGA. V was pared by 1 base and J by 7 bases, with 11 bases between. Filled out from reference TRBV7-3 and TRBJ2-7, the complete variable domain reads GAGVSQTPSNKVTEKGKYVELRCDPISGHTALYWYRQSLGQGPEFLIYFQGTGAADDSGLPNDRFFAVRPEGSVSTLKIQRTERGDSAVYLCASSLSPGREQYFGPGTRLTVT.

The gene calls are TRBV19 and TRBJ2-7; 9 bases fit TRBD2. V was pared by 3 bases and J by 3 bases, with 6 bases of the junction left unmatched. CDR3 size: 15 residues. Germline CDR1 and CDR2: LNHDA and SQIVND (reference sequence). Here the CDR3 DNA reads TGTGCCAGTAGTATTGTGACTAGCGGAGTCTACGAGCAGTACTTC. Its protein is CASSIVTSGVYEQYF.

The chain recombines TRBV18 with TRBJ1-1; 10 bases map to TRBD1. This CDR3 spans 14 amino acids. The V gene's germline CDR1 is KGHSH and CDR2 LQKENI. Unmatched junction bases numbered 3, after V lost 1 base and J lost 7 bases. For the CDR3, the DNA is TGTGCCAGCTCACCACAGGACAGGGGGAATGAAGCTTTCTTT. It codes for CASSPQDRGNEAFF. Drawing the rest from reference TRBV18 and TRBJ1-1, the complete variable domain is NAGVMQNPRHLVRRRGQEARLRCSPMKGHSHVYWYRQLPEEGLKFMVYLQKENIIDESGMPKERFSAEFPKEGPSILRIQQVVRGDSAAYFCASSPQDRGNEAFFGQGTRLTVV.

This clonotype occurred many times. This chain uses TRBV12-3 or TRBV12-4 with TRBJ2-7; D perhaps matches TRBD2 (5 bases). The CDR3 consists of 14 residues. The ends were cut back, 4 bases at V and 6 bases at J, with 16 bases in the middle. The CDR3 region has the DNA TGTGCCAGCAGTTCAAATCTGGGTGGACTCGAGCAGTACTTC. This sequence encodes CASSSNLGGLEQYF.